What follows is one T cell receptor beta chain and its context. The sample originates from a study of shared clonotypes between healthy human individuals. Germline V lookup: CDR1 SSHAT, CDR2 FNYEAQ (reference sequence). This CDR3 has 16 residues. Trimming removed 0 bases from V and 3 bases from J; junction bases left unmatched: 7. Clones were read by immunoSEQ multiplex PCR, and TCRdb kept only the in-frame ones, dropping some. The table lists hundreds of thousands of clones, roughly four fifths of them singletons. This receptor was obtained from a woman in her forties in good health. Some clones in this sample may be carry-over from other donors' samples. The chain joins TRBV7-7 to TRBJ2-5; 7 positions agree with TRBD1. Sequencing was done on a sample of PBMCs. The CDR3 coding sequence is TGTGCCAGCAGCTTAGCCCCTGGGACAGATAAAGAGACCCAGTACTTC. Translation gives CASSLAPGTDKETQYF.